This TCR beta chain is from a study of T cell responses to AZD1222 COVID-19 vaccine. Analyses pooled second doses at about 4 or about 12 weeks. To note about this clone: Its cognate antigen is unknown.

This CDR3 comprises 17 residues. Germline CDR1 SEHNR, CDR2 FQNEAQ (reference sequence). Germline trimming cut 6 bases from V and 4 bases from J; bases unmatched to any gene: 9. Data came from immunoSEQ multiplex PCR; TCRdb stores just in-frame clones and leaves some out. The table has approximately 170,000 clones, around 94% seen once; the top ten hold approximately 4.8%. Overall study findings and caveats: Females made up more of the donors, who were largely white British, and clonal diversity may have come out too low. The repertoires were collected only after the peak T cell response. The study found vaccine-associated CD4 TCRs spanning spike, dominant at 160-218 and 743-854.

The receptor's source is an adult who received the AZD1222 COVID-19 vaccine. The material sequenced was peripheral blood, taken 28 days after the second AZD1222 dose. The chain has TRBV7-9 and TRBJ2-1, with 13 bases fitting TRBD2. The CDR3 coding sequence is TGTGCCAGCAGTCCAGGACTAGCGGGAGTTTGGTACAATGAGCAGTTCTTC. Amino acids: CASSPGLAGVWYNEQFF.